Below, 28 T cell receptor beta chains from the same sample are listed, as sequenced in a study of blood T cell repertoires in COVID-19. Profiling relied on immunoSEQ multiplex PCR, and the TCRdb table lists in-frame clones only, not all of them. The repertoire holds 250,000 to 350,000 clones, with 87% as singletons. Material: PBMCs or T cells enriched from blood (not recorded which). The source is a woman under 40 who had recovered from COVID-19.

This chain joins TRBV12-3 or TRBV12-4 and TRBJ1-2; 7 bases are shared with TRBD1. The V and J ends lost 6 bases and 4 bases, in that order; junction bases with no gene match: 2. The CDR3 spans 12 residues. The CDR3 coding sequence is TGTGCCAGCAGGGGACAGAGCTATGGCTACACCTTC. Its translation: CASRGQSYGYTF.

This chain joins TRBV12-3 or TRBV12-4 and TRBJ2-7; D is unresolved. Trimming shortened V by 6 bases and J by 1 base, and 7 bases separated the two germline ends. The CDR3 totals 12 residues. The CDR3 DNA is TGTGCCAGCAGCTGGGCATCCTACGAGCAGTACTTC. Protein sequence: CASSWASYEQYF.

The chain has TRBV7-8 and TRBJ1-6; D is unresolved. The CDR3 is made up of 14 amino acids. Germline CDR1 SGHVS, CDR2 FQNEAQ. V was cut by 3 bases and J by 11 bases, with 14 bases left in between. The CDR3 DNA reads TGTGCCAGCAGCTTTGCAGCGGAGGCTACACCCCTCCACTTT. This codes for CASSFAAEATPLHF.

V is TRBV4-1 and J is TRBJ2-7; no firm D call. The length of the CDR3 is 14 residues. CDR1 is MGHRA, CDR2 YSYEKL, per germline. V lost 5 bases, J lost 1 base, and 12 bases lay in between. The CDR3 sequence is CASSAGITSYEQYF. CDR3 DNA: TGCGCCAGCAGCGCAGGAATCACTTCCTACGAGCAGTACTTC.

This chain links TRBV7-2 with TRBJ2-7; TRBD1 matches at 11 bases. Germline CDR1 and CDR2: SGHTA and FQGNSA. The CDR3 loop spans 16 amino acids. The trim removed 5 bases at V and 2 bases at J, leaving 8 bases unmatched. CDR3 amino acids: CASSMDRGLHTYEQYF. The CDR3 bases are TGTGCCAGCAGCATGGACAGGGGGCTTCATACCTACGAGCAGTACTTC.

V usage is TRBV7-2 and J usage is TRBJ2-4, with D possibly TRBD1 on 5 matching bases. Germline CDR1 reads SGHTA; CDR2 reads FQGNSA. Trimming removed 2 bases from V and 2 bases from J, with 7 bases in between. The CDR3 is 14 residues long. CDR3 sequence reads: CASSLPGSKNIQYF. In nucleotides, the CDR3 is TGTGCCAGCAGCTTACCAGGGTCCAAAAACATTCAGTACTTC.

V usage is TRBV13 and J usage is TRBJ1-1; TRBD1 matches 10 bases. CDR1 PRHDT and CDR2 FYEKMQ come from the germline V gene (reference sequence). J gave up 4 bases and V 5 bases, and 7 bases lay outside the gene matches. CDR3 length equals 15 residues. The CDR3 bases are TGTGCCAGCAGCCGGCCCGGACAGGGGGTCACTGAAGCTTTCTTT. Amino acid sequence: CASSRPGQGVTEAFF.

The chain's CDR3 is CASSLEGGDQPQHF. DNA of the CDR3: TGTGCCAGCAGCTTGGAAGGGGGGGATCAGCCCCAGCATTTT. The chain is built from TRBV5-4 and TRBJ1-5, with D possibly being TRBD1 (6 bases). Germline-derived CDR1 and CDR2 are SGHNT and YYREEE (reference sequence). Trimming cost V 0 bases and J 5 bases, with 9 bases left between them. The CDR3 sequence is 14 residues long.

The CDR3: CASSLGTGESGANVLTF. The CDR3, as DNA: TGCGCCAGCAGCTTGGGGACAGGAGAATCTGGGGCCAACGTCCTGACTTTC. This rearrangement joins TRBV5-1 to TRBJ2-6, with 7 bases fitting TRBD1. V dropped 0 bases and J dropped 1; count of bases not matched to a gene: 4. This CDR3 has 17 amino acids. Germline CDR1 and CDR2: SGHRS and YFSETQ. Full variable domain (missing parts from reference TRBV5-1 and TRBJ2-6): KAGVTQTPRYLIKTRGQQVTLSCSPISGHRSVSWYQQTPGQGLQFLFEYFSETQRNKGNFPGRFSGRQFSNSRSEMNVSTLELGDSALYLCASSLGTGESGANVLTFGAGSRLTVL.

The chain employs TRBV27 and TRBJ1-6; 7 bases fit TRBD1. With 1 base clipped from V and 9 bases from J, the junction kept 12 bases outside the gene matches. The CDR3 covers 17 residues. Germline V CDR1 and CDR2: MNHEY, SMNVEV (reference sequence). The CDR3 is CASSLWITGVGSSPLHF. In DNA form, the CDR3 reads TGTGCCAGCAGTTTATGGATTACAGGGGTTGGAAGTTCACCCCTCCACTTT.

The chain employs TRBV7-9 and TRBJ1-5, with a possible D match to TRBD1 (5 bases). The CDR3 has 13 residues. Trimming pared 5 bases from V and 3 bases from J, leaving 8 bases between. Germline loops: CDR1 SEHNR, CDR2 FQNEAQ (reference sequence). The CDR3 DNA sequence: TGTGCCAGCAGCCTAGGGGCCAATCAGCCCCAGCATTTT. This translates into CASSLGANQPQHF.

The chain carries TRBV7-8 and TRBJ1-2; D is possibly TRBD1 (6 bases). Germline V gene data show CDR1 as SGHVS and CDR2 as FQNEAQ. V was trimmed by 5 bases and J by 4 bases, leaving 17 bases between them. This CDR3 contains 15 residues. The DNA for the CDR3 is TGTGCCAGCAGCCGAGACCGGGACAACCTCTATGGCTACACCTTC. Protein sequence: CASSRDRDNLYGYTF.

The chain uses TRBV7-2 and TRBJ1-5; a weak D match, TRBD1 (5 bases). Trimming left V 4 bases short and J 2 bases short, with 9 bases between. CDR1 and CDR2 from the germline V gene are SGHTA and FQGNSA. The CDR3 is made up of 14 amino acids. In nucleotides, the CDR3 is TGTGCCAGCAGCTACGGGGGTGGCAATCAGCCCCAGCATTTT. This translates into CASSYGGGNQPQHF.

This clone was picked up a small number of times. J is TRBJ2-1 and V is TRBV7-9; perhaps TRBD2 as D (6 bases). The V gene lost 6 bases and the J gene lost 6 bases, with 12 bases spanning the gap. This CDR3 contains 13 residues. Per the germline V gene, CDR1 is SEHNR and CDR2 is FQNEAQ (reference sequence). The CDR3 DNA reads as TGTGCCAGCAGGGGAGGAGGGAGCAATGAGCAGTTCTTC. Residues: CASRGGGSNEQFF.

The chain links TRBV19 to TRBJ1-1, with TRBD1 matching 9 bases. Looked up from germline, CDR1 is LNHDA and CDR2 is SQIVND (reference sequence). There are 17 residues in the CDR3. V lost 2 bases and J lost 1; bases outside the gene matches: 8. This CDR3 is CASSIRSQGASNTEAFF. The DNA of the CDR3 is TGTGCCAGTAGTATACGCTCACAGGGGGCGTCGAACACTGAAGCTTTCTTT.

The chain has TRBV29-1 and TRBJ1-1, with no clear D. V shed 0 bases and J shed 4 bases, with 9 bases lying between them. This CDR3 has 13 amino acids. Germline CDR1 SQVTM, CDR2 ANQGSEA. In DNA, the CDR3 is TGCAGCGTTGAAGATCCGCGTGGCACTGAAGCTTTCTTT. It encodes CSVEDPRGTEAFF.

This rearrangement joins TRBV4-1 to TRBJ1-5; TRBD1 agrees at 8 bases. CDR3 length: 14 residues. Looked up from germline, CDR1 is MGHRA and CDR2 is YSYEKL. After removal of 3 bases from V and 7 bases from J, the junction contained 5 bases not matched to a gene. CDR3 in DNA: TGCGCCAGCAGCCACGAGACAGGGGTCCAGCCCCAGCATTTT. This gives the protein CASSHETGVQPQHF.

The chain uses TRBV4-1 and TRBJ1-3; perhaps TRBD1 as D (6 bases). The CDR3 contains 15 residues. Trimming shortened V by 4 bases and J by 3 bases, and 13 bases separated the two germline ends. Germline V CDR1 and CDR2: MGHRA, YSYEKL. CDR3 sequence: CASSLTGGDGNTIYF. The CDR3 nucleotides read TGCGCCAGCAGCCTGACTGGGGGCGATGGAAACACCATATATTTT.

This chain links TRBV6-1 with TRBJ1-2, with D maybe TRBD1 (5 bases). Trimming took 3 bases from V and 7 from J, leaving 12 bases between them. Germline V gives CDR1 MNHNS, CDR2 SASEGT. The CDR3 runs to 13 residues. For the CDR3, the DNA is TGTGCCAGCAGTGAGTCAGGGAGGAGTGGCTACACCTTC. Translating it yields CASSESGRSGYTF.

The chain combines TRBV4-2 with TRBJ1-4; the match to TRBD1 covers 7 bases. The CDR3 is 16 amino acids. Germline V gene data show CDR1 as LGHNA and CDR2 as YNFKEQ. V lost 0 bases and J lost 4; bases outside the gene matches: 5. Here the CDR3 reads CASSQEEGQHNEKLFF. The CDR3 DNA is TGTGCCAGCAGCCAAGAGGAGGGACAGCATAATGAAAAACTGTTTTTT.

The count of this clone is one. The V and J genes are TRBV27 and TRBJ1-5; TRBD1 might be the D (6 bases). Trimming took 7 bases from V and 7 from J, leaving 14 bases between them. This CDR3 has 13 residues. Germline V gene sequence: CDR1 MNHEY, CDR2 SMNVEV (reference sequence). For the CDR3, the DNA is TGTGCCAGCACCACAGGGTCGGGGCAGCCCCAGCATTTT. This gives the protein CASTTGSGQPQHF.

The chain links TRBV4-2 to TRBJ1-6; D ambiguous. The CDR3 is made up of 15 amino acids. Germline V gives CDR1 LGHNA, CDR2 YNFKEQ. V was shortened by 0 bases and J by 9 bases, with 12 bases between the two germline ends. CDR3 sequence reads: CASSQDTAVGSPLHF. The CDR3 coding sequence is TGTGCCAGCAGCCAAGACACAGCGGTAGGTTCACCCCTCCACTTT.

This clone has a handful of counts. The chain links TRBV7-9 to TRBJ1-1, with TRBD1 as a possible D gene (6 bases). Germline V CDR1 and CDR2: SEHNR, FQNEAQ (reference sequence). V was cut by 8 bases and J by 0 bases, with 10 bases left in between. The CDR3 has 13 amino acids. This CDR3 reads CASGGGMNTEAFF. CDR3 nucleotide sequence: TGTGCCAGCGGTGGGGGCATGAACACTGAAGCTTTCTTT.

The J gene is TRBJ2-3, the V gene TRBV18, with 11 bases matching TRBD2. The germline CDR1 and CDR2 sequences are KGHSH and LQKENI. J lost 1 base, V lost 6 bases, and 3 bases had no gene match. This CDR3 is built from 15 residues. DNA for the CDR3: TGTGCCAGCTCGCTGACTAGCGGGGGCACAGATACGCAGTATTTT. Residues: CASSLTSGGTDTQYF.

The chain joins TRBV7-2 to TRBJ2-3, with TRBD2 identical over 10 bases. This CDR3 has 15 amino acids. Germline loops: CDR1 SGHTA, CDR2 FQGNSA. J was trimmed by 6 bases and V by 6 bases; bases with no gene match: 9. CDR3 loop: CASRLPAGGRDTQYF. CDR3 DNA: TGTGCCAGCAGGCTCCCAGCGGGGGGGAGGGATACGCAGTATTTT.

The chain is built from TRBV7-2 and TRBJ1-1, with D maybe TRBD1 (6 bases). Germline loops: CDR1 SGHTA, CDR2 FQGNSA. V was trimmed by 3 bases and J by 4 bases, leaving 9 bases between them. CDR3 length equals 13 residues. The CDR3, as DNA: TGTGCCAGCAGCTTTGGGGGCGGCACTGAAGCTTTCTTT. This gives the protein CASSFGGGTEAFF.

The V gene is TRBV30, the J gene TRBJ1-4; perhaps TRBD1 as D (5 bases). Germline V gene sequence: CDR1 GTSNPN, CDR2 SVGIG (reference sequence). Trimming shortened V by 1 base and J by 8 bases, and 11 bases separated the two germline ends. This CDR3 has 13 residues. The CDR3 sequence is CAWSGGEGEKLFF. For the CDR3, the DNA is TGTGCCTGGAGTGGGGGGGAGGGGGAAAAACTGTTTTTT.

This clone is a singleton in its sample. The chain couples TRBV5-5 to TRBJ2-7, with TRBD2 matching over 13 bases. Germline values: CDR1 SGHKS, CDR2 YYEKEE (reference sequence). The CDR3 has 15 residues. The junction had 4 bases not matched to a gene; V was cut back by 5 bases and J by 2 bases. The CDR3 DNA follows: TGTGCCAGCAGTTCCGGACTAGCGGGGGCCTACGAGCAGTACTTC. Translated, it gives CASSSGLAGAYEQYF.